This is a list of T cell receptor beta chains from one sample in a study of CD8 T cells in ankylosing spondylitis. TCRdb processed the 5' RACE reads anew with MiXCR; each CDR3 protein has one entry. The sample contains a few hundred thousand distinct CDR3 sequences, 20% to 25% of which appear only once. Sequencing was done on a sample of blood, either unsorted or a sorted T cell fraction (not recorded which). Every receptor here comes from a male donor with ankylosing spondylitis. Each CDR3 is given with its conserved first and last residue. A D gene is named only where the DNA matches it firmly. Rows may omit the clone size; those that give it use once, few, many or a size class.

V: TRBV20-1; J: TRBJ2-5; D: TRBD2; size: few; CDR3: CSASSPGLAEETQYF; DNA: TGCAGTGCTAGCTCTCCGGGACTAGCGGAAGAGACCCAGTACTTC
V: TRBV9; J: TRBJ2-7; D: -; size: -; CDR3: CASSVIPQAVAEQYF; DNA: TGTGCCAGCAGCGTAATCCCCCAGGCCGTGGCGGAGCAGTACTTC
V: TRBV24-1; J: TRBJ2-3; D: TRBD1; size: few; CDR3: CATSDQRTGWSTDTQYF; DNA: TGTGCCACCAGTGATCAGAGGACAGGGTGGAGCACAGATACGCAGTATTTT
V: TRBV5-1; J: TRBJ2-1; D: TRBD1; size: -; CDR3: CASSLVGTEKYNEQFF; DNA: TGCGCCAGCAGCTTGGTCGGGACAGAAAAATACAATGAGCAGTTCTTC
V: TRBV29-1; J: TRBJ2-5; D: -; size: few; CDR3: CSVEREWVTQYF; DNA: TGCAGCGTTGAACGGGAGTGGGTGACCCAGTACTTC
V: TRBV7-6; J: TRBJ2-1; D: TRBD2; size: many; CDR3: CASSLAGGNNEQFF; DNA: TGTGCCAGCAGTTTAGCGGGGGGGAACAATGAGCAGTTCTTC
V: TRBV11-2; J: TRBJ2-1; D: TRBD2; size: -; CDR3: CASSRPSGRVNEQFF; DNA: TGTGCCAGCAGTCGCCCCTCCGGGAGGGTAAATGAGCAGTTCTTC
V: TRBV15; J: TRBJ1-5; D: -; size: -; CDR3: CATSRDRANQPQHF; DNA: TGTGCCACCAGCAGAGACAGGGCTAATCAGCCCCAGCATTTT
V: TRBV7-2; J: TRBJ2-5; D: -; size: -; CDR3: CASSLVRGGEETQYF; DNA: TGTGCCAGCAGCTTAGTTCGGGGTGGGGAGGAGACCCAGTACTTC
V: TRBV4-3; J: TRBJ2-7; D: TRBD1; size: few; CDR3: CASSQKGQATSYEQYF; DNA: TGCGCCAGCAGCCAAAAGGGACAGGCTACCTCCTACGAGCAGTACTTC
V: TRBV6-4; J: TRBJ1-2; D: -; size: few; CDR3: CASSDSPQGGYGYTF; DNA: TGTGCCAGCAGTGATTCCCCGCAGGGAGGCTATGGCTACACCTTC
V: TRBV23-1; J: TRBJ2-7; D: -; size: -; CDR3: CASSLIEGDIYEQYF; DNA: TGCGCCAGCAGTCTTATCGAGGGGGATATATACGAGCAGTACTTC
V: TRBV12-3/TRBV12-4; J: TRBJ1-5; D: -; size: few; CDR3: CASSFVGRGNNQPQHF; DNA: TGTGCCAGCAGTTTTGTGGGCAGGGGAAACAATCAGCCCCAGCATTTT
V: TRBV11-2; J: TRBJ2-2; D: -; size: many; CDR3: CASSIQPNTGELFF; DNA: TGTGCCAGCAGCATACAACCTAACACCGGGGAGCTGTTTTTT
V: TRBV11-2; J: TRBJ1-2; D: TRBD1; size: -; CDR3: CASSLLGQGEGYTF; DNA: TGTGCCAGCAGCTTATTGGGACAGGGGGAAGGCTACACCTTC
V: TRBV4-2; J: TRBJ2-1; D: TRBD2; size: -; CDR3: CASSQVGSSGSVREWGSYNEQFF; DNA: TGTGCCAGCAGCCAAGTCGGCTCTAGCGGGAGCGTCAGGGAATGGGGCTCCTACAATGAGCAGTTCTTC
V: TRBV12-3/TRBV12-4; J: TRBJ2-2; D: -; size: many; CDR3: CASTRVNTGELFF; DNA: TGTGCCAGCACCAGGGTTAACACCGGGGAGCTGTTTTTT
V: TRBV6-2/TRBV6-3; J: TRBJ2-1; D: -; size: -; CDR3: CASSFIRDEQFF; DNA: TGTGCCAGCAGTTTTATAAGGGATGAGCAGTTCTTC
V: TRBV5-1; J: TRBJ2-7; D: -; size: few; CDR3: CASSLAAGAGYEQYF; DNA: TGCGCCAGCAGCTTGGCAGCGGGTGCGGGGTACGAGCAGTACTTC
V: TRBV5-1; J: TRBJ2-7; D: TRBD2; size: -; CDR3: CASTTGGSYEQYF; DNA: TGCGCCAGCACAACGGGGGGCTCCTACGAGCAGTACTTC
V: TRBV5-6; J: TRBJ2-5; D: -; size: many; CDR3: CASSRGETQYF; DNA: TGTGCCAGCAGCAGGGGAGAGACCCAGTACTTC
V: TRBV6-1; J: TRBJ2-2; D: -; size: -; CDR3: CASTPGLRGNGELFF; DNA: TGTGCCAGCACCCCGGGACTCCGAGGGAACGGGGAGCTGTTTTTT
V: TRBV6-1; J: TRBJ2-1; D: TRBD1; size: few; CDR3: CASSLITTGGPYNEQFF; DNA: TGTGCCAGCAGTCTAATTACGACAGGGGGCCCCTACAATGAGCAGTTCTTC
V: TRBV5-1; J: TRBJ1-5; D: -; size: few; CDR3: CASSLDSINQPQHF; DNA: TGCGCCAGCAGCTTGGACAGTATCAATCAGCCCCAGCATTTT
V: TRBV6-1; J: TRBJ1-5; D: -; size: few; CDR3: CASASQGSHLSNQPQHF; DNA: TGTGCCAGCGCCAGTCAAGGCTCCCACCTTAGCAATCAGCCCCAGCATTTT
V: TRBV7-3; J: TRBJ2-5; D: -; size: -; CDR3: CASSLNVQETQYF; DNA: TGTGCCAGCAGCTTAAATGTGCAAGAGACCCAGTACTTC
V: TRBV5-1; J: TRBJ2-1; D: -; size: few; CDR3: CASSLARALENEQFF; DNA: TGCGCCAGCAGCTTAGCGAGGGCCCTCGAAAATGAGCAGTTCTTC
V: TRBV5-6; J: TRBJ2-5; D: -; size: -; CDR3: CASSLGSRRFEGETQYF; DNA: TGTGCCAGCAGCTTGGGGAGTAGGCGGTTCGAGGGAGAGACCCAGTACTTC
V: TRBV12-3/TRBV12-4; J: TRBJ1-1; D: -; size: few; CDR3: CASTDDGLAEAFF; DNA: TGTGCCAGCACCGATGACGGCTTGGCTGAAGCTTTCTTT
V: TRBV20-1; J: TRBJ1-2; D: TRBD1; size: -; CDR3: CSARARDRKEFSYTF; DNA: TGCAGTGCTAGGGCCCGGGACAGGAAGGAGTTTAGCTACACCTTC
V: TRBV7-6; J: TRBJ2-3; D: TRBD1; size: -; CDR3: CASSGQGTDTQYF; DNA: TGTGCCAGCAGCGGACAGGGCACAGATACGCAGTATTTT
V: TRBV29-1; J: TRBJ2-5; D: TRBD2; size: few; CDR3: CSVAGDGRLGETQYF; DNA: TGCAGCGTTGCTGGGGACGGGAGGTTGGGGGAGACCCAGTACTTC
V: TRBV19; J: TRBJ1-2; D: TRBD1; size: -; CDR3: CASSMGAGQFLYGYTF; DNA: TGTGCCAGTAGTATGGGCGCGGGACAGTTCCTCTATGGCTACACCTTC
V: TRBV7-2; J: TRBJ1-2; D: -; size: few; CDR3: CASSLGVGANYGYTF; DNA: TGTGCCAGCAGCTTGGGAGTAGGGGCTAACTATGGCTACACCTTC
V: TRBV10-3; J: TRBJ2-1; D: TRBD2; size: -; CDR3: CAISEQREAPGMLF; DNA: TGTGCCATCAGTGAACAGCGGGAGGCCCCGGGTATGCTCTTC
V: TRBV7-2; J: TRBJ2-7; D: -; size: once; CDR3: CASSLLMTPYEQYF; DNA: TGTGCCAGCAGCTTACTAATGACTCCCTACGAGCAGTACTTC
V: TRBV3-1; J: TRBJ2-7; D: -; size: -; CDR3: CASSQDFLSSYEQYF; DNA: TGTGCCAGCAGCCAAGACTTTCTGAGCTCCTACGAGCAGTACTTC
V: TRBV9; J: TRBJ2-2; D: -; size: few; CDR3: CASTYLGDTGELFF; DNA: TGTGCCAGCACCTATTTGGGTGATACCGGGGAGCTGTTTTTT
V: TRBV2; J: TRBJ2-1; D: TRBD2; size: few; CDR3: CASSERGLAGGREEQFF; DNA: TGTGCCAGCAGTGAACGGGGGCTAGCGGGAGGGCGGGAGGAGCAGTTCTTC
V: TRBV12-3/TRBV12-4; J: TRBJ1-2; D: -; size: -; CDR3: CASSLTAAGGYGYTF; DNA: TGTGCCAGCAGTTTGACAGCCGCCGGGGGCTATGGCTACACCTTC
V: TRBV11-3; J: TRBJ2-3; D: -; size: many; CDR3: CASSPRERTDADTQYF; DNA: TGTGCCAGCAGCCCCCGAGAACGGACAGACGCAGATACGCAGTATTTT
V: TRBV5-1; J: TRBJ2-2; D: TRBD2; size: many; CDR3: CASSPSGSTGELFF; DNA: TGCGCCAGCAGTCCTAGCGGGAGCACCGGGGAGCTGTTTTTT
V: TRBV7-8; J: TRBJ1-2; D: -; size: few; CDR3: CASSLTRSGVYTF; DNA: TGTGCCAGCAGCTTAACGCGGAGCGGAGTATACACCTTC
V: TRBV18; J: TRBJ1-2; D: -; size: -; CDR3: CASSPAGENGYTF; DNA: TGTGCCAGCTCACCAGCGGGAGAGAATGGCTACACCTTC
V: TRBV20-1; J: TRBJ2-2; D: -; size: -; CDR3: CSASPSENTGELFF; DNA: TGCAGTGCTAGCCCTAGCGAGAACACCGGGGAGCTGTTTTTT
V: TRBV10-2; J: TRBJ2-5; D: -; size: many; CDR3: CASSRGARETQYF; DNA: TGCGCCAGCAGTCGGGGGGCGCGGGAGACCCAGTACTTC
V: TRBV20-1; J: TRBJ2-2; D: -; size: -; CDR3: CSALRDGSLTGELFF; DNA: TGCAGTGCTTTGCGGGACGGGTCCCTAACTGGGGAGCTGTTTTTT
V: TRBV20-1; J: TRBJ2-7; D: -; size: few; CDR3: CSARGNDQYSYEQYF; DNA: TGCAGTGCTAGGGGAAATGATCAATACTCCTACGAGCAGTACTTC
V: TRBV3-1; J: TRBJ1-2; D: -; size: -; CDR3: CASSQAYGRGYGYTF; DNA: TGTGCCAGCAGCCAAGCCTACGGCAGAGGATATGGCTACACCTTC
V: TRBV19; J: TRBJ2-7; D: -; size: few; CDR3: CASSIRTASGEQYF; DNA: TGTGCCAGTAGTATTAGAACGGCCTCGGGCGAGCAGTACTTC
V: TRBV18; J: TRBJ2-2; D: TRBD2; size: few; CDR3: CASSPVAGSTNTGELFF; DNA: TGTGCCAGCTCACCGGTAGCGGGATCCACGAACACCGGGGAGCTGTTTTTT
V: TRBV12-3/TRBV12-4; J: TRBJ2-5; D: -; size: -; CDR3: CASSPSAGTQYF; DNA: TGTGCCAGCAGCCCCAGTGCTGGGACCCAGTACTTC
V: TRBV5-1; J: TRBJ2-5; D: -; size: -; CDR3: CASSLAGPQETQYF; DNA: TGCGCCAGCAGCTTGGCGGGACCCCAAGAGACCCAGTACTTC